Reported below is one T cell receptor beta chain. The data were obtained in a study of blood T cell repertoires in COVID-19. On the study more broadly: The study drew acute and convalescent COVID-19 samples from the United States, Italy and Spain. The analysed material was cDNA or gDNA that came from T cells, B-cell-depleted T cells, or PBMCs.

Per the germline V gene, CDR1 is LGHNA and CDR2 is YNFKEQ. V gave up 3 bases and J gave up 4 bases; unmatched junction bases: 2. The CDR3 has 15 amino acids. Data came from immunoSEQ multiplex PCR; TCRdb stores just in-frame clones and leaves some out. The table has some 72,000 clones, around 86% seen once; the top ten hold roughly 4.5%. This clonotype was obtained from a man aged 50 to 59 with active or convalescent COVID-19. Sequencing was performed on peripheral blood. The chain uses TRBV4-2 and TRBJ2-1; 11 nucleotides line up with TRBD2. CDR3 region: CASSQGLADYNEQFF. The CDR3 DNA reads TGTGCCAGCAGCCAGGGACTAGCGGATTACAATGAGCAGTTCTTC.